This T cell receptor beta chain comes out of a study of cytomegalovirus exposure and HLA in healthy donors. Notes on this clone: The antigen remains unidentified.

The CDR3 runs to 13 residues. From germline, CDR1 is MGHRA and CDR2 YSYEKL. V gave up 6 bases and J gave up 4 bases, with 12 bases separating them. In the PCR, 60 Vbeta and 13 Jbeta primers were used. Generated by immunoSEQ multiplex PCR, the TCRdb table keeps only in-frame clones and is missing some. The sample lists about 130,000 clones; less than 85% were seen once. Whole-study findings and limits: It was reported that TCR beta sequences correctly inferred the HLA-A and HLA-B alleles for most subjects. One variant, a missense change in DCLRE1C, was linked in a later analysis to TCR beta V- and J-gene trimming. While the bulk of TCR sequences proved rare, some public TCRs turned up in many donors. Most of the CMV-associated TCR beta chains (in a later analysis) appeared to be HLA-restricted.

The sequencing input was PBMCs. This chain joins TRBV4-1 and TRBJ2-5; TRBD1 might be the D (5 bases). The sequence came from a man aged 35-49 years in good health and CMV-seronegative. The CDR3 region is CASRGQDPETQYF. CDR3 nucleotides: TGCGCCAGCAGGGGGCAAGACCCAGAGACCCAGTACTTC.